This is a list of T cell receptor beta chains from one sample in a study of tumor and adjacent non-tumor tissue in lung cancer. MiXCR was run by TCRdb on the multiplex PCR reads, yielding one entry per CDR3 protein. Of approximately 120,000 distinct CDR3 sequences listed, about 66% are singletons. Material for sequencing was lung tumor tissue. These receptors came from a man aged 25 to 40 with non-small cell lung cancer. Both conserved end residues are part of each CDR3. Each record gives: CDR3 DNA, CDR3 protein, J gene, D gene, V gene, clone size. D genes are given only for firm matches. A clone size is listed for some rows: how often the clone was seen (once, few, many), or a class if it is expanded.

CDR3 DNA: TGTGCCAGTAGCCTCACTAGCATGGCGTCCTACATTGAGCAGTTCTTC
CDR3 protein: CASSLTSMASYIEQFF
J gene: TRBJ2-1
D gene: NA
V gene: TRBV11-2
clone size: few

CDR3 DNA: TGTGCCAGCTCCCGGCGTGACGAGCAGTACTTC
CDR3 protein: CASSRRDEQYF
J gene: TRBJ2-7
D gene: NA
V gene: TRBV7-2
clone size: NA

CDR3 DNA: TGCAGCGCGAGGGGACTCCCCGCTTACATTGAACAGTTCTTC
CDR3 protein: CSARGLPAYIEQFF
J gene: TRBJ2-1
D gene: NA
V gene: TRBV29-1
clone size: NA

CDR3 DNA: TGTGCCAGCAGTTACCTGACTAGCCGGGGCACAGATTCGCAGTATTTT
CDR3 protein: CASSYLTSRGTDSQYF
J gene: TRBJ2-3
D gene: TRBD2
V gene: TRBV6-5
clone size: once

CDR3 DNA: TGTGCCAGCAGCGAGGGACTAGCGGGGGGCCCCCAGTACTTC
CDR3 protein: CASSEGLAGGPQYF
J gene: TRBJ2-5
D gene: TRBD2
V gene: TRBV7-3
clone size: NA

CDR3 DNA: TGTAGTGCTGAGAGTCCCGCAGGGTCAGCGGAGACCCAGTACTTC
CDR3 protein: CSAESPAGSAETQYF
J gene: TRBJ2-5
D gene: NA
V gene: TRBV20-1
clone size: NA

CDR3 DNA: TGCAGTGCCCGACCCGGGGCCCTGTATGACTACACCTTC
CDR3 protein: CSARPGALYDYTF
J gene: TRBJ1-2
D gene: NA
V gene: TRBV20-1
clone size: NA

CDR3 DNA: TGCAGTGCTAGGGATCGAGCGGGAGGGCCGGCAGATACGCAGTATTTT
CDR3 protein: CSARDRAGGPADTQYF
J gene: TRBJ2-3
D gene: TRBD2
V gene: TRBV20-1
clone size: once

CDR3 DNA: TGTGCCAGCAGTCGGGACAGGATGGGCGAAAAACTGTTTTTT
CDR3 protein: CASSRDRMGEKLFF
J gene: TRBJ1-4
D gene: TRBD1
V gene: TRBV6-6
clone size: few

CDR3 DNA: TGTGCCAGCAGTTTGGGCAGGGTGAACACCAGGGAGCTGTTTTTC
CDR3 protein: CASSLGRVNTRELFF
J gene: TRBJ2-2
D gene: NA
V gene: TRBV12-3/TRBV12-4
clone size: once

CDR3 DNA: TGTGCGTGCAGTGAGAACTACCCGACCGTGGAGCAGTACTTC
CDR3 protein: CACSENYPTVEQYF
J gene: TRBJ2-7
D gene: NA
V gene: TRBV6-1
clone size: NA

CDR3 DNA: TGCAGCGACCTGACAGGGGAGAACACTGAAGCTTTCTTT
CDR3 protein: CSDLTGENTEAFF
J gene: TRBJ1-1
D gene: TRBD1
V gene: TRBV29-1
clone size: many

CDR3 DNA: TGTGCCAGCAGCTTGGAAGAAAAACTGTTTTTT
CDR3 protein: CASSLEEKLFF
J gene: TRBJ1-4
D gene: NA
V gene: TRBV11-2
clone size: many

CDR3 DNA: TGTGCCAGCAGCTTAGAAGGGGCACGGCCTCTCAACGAGCAATACTTC
CDR3 protein: CASSLEGARPLNEQYF
J gene: TRBJ2-7
D gene: NA
V gene: TRBV11-2
clone size: NA

CDR3 DNA: TGTGCCACCAGTAGAGATCAGGACTACGACAATGAGCAGTTCTTC
CDR3 protein: CATSRDQDYDNEQFF
J gene: TRBJ2-1
D gene: NA
V gene: TRBV15
clone size: once

CDR3 DNA: TGCGCCAACAGCCTTTTTGGGGGGCCCTACGAGCAATACTTC
CDR3 protein: CANSLFGGPYEQYF
J gene: TRBJ2-7
D gene: NA
V gene: TRBV4-3
clone size: NA

CDR3 DNA: TGCAGTGCTAGAGGTCGCGGAAATGCGAACACCGGGGAGCTGTTTTTT
CDR3 protein: CSARGRGNANTGELFF
J gene: TRBJ2-2
D gene: NA
V gene: TRBV20-1
clone size: once

CDR3 DNA: TGTGCCAGCAGACTGCCGGGACAACCAACCTACGAGCAGTACTTC
CDR3 protein: CASRLPGQPTYEQYF
J gene: TRBJ2-7
D gene: NA
V gene: TRBV6-2/TRBV6-3
clone size: medium-sized

CDR3 DNA: TGCAGTGCCCGACAGGCTGTCTACGAGCAGTACTTC
CDR3 protein: CSARQAVYEQYF
J gene: TRBJ2-7
D gene: NA
V gene: TRBV20-1
clone size: medium-sized

CDR3 DNA: TGTGTCAGCAGTCATGGTTCCGGGGAGCTGTTTTTT
CDR3 protein: CVSSHGSGELFF
J gene: TRBJ2-2
D gene: NA
V gene: TRBV12-3/TRBV12-4
clone size: NA

CDR3 DNA: TGTGCCAGCAATTTAGGGGCCAGTGGGGCCAACGTCCTGACCTTC
CDR3 protein: CASNLGASGANVLTF
J gene: TRBJ2-6
D gene: NA
V gene: TRBV12-3/TRBV12-4
clone size: NA

CDR3 DNA: TGTGCAAGCAGCAACACAGAGACTAGCGGGAGGGATGAGCGGTTCTTC
CDR3 protein: CASSNTETSGRDERFF
J gene: TRBJ2-1
D gene: TRBD2
V gene: TRBV11-2
clone size: NA

CDR3 DNA: TGTGTCAGCAGCTTAAACAATGAAGTTTTCTTT
CDR3 protein: CVSSLNNEVFF
J gene: TRBJ1-1
D gene: NA
V gene: TRBV7-8
clone size: NA

CDR3 DNA: TGTGCCAGCAGTTTTGAGGACCGCCGGCGAACGCAGTATTTT
CDR3 protein: CASSFEDRRRTQYF
J gene: TRBJ2-3
D gene: NA
V gene: TRBV28
clone size: NA

CDR3 DNA: TGTGCCAGTAGTAGAACGGGAGGAGAGAACATTCAGTACTTC
CDR3 protein: CASSRTGGENIQYF
J gene: TRBJ2-4
D gene: TRBD2
V gene: TRBV19
clone size: NA

CDR3 DNA: TGTGCCAGATTTCCAGGGAATAATTCACCCCTCCACTTT
CDR3 protein: CARFPGNNSPLHF
J gene: TRBJ1-6
D gene: NA
V gene: TRBV6-5
clone size: NA

CDR3 DNA: TGTGCCAGCAGCCACCGGACAGGGGGAACTGAAGCTATCTTT
CDR3 protein: CASSHRTGGTEAIF
J gene: TRBJ1-1
D gene: TRBD1
V gene: TRBV11-2
clone size: NA

CDR3 DNA: TGTGCCAGCAGTGGGACAGTTTCTAGCTCCTACGAGCAGTACTTC
CDR3 protein: CASSGTVSSSYEQYF
J gene: TRBJ2-7
D gene: NA
V gene: TRBV2
clone size: NA

CDR3 DNA: TGTACCAGCAGCTTAGCGTCCGGAAACAGAGTCGGCGGGGAGATGTTTTTT
CDR3 protein: CTSSLASGNRVGGEMFF
J gene: TRBJ2-2
D gene: NA
V gene: TRBV11-1
clone size: NA